This T cell receptor (beta chain) was identified during a study of blood T cells in healthy people across ages. Study summary: T cells yielded about one barcoded beta molecule per two cells through template switching.

V dropped 1 base and J dropped 2 bases, with 6 bases sitting between them. The V gene's germline CDR1 is LGHNA and CDR2 YSLEER. The CDR3 is made up of 13 amino acids. General study results and limits: Diversity of TCR beta per million T cells declined in a roughly linear way with age.

This clonotype has only one observation. Its specificity is unknown. Through a sample-barcoded 5' primer and a J-beta primer mix, a second PCR was run for roughly 6 to 11 cycles. One entry per CDR3 protein, called by TCRdb with MiXCR from the 5' RACE reads. The sample consists of about 1.4 million distinct CDR3 sequences, roughly 64% of them appearing once. The receptor was isolated from a man aged 18 to 30 in good health. The rearrangement links TRBV4-3 to TRBJ2-7; D remains ambiguous. The material sequenced was blood. The CDR3 nucleotides read TGCGCCAGCAGCCAAGGCTATGCCTACGAGCAGTACTTC. It translates to CASSQGYAYEQYF.